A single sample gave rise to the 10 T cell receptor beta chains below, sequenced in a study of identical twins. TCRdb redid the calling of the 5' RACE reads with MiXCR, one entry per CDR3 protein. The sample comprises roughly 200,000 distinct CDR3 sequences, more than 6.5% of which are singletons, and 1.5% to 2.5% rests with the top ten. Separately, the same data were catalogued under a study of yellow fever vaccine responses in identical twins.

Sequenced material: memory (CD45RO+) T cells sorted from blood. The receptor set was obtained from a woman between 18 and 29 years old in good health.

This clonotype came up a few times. CDR3 DNA: TGTGCCATCAGCCGGACTAGCGGGAGCTACGAGCAGTACTTC. This sequence encodes CAISRTSGSYEQYF. J is TRBJ2-7 and V is TRBV10-3; 13 bases are a match to TRBD2. Germline V lookup: CDR1 ENHRY, CDR2 SYGVKD. J was trimmed by 3 bases and V by 6 bases; bases with no gene match: 2. The length of the CDR3 is 14 residues.

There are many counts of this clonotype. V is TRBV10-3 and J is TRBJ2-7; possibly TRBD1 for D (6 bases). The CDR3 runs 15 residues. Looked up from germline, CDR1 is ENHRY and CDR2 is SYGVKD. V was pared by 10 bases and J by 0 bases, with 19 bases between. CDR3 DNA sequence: TGTGCCACCGTTGTTTCAACGGACAGCTCCTACGAGCAGTACTTC. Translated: CATVVSTDSSYEQYF.

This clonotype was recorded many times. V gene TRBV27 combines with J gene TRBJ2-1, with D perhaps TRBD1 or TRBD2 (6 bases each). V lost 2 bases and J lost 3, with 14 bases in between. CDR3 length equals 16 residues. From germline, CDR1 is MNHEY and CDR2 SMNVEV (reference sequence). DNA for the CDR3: TGTGCCAGCAGTTTAGAGGGGGGCCTGGGCTACAATGAGCAGTTCTTC. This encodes CASSLEGGLGYNEQFF.

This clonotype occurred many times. The CDR3 bases are TGCGCCAGCAGCTTGGGGGGTTTTGGAGCACACACAGATACGCAGTATTTT. Its protein product is CASSLGGFGAHTDTQYF. V and J are TRBV5-1 and TRBJ2-3; no clear D gene. Germline CDR1 is SGHRS and CDR2 is YFSETQ. The CDR3 has 17 residues. Trimming left V 0 bases short and J 2 bases short, with 16 bases between.

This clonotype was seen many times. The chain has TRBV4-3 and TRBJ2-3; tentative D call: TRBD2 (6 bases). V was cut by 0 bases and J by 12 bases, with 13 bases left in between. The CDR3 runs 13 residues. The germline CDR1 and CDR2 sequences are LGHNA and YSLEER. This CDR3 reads CASSQDQASAQYF. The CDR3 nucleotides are TGCGCCAGCAGCCAAGATCAGGCTAGCGCACAGTATTTT.

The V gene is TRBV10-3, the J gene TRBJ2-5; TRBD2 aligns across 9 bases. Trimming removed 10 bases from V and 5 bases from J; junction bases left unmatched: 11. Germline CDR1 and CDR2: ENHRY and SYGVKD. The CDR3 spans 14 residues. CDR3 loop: CATSTRGGLETQYF. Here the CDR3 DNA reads TGTGCCACCTCTACGCGGGGGGGCCTTGAGACCCAGTACTTC.

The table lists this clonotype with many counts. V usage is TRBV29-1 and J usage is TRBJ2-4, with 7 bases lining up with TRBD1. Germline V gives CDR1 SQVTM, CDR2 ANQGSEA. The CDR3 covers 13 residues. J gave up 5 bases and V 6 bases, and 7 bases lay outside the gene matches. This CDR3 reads CSVQSGTENIQYF. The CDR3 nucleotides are TGCAGCGTGCAAAGTGGGACAGAAAACATTCAGTACTTC.

CDR3 region: CSASGTGDFGGYTF. The DNA of the CDR3 is TGCAGTGCTTCAGGGACAGGGGATTTCGGTGGCTACACCTTC. The V gene is TRBV20-1, the J gene TRBJ1-2; 10 nucleotides align to TRBD1. The CDR3 is made up of 14 amino acids. Germline V gene data show CDR1 as DFQATT and CDR2 as SNEGSKA (reference sequence). The ends lost 5 bases at V and 7 bases at J; junction bases unmatched: 10.

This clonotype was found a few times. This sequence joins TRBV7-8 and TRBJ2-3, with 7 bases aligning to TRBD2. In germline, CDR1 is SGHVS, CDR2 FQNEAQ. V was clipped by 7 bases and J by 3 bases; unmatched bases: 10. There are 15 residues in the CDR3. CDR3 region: CASTPEGGLTDTQYF. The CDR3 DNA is TGTGCCAGCACCCCAGAGGGAGGGTTGACAGATACGCAGTATTTT.

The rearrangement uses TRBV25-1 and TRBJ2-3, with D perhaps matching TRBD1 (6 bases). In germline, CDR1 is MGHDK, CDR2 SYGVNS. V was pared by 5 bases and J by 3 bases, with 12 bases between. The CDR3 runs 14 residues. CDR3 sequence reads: CASSNPRGTDTQYF. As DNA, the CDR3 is TGTGCCAGCAGTAACCCTAGGGGGACAGATACGCAGTATTTT.